The source of this TCR beta chain is a study of shared clonotypes between healthy human individuals. Study-wide results and caveats: The sampled material consisted only of blood, and tissue repertoires are likely to differ.

This clone was detected once. What it binds is unknown. Donation came from healthy HIV-negative adults that had no recent acute infections or vaccinations. Trimming shortened V by 6 bases and J by 4 bases, and 22 bases separated the two germline ends. CDR1 and CDR2 (germline): MNHEY, SMNVEV (reference sequence). There are 16 residues in the CDR3. Only in-frame clones appear in the TCRdb table, and some are missing; sequencing was by immunoSEQ multiplex PCR. This repertoire shows 2,500,000 or so clones, more than 90% found once; its top ten account for over 0.12%. Sequenced: naive CD4+ T cells sorted from blood. Subset reported: CD45RA+ positively selected. The chain has TRBV27 and TRBJ2-7, with D maybe TRBD2 (8 bases). The TCR comes from a man between 18 and 35 years old in good health. In DNA form, the CDR3 reads TGTGCCAGCAGCCCCGGGAGGGGGCCTAAACTTTACGAGCAGTACTTC. Amino acid sequence: CASSPGRGPKLYEQYF.